This T cell receptor beta chain derives from a study of blood T cell repertoires in COVID-19. Study overall: Samples taken during acute and convalescent COVID-19 were collected in the United States, Italy and Spain. From T cells, B-cell-depleted T cells, or PBMCs came the material, which was cDNA or gDNA.

Data came from immunoSEQ multiplex PCR; TCRdb stores just in-frame clones and leaves some out. The profile shows 300,000 to 500,000 clones, roughly 87% of them singletons. This study enrolled people aged 18 to 89 from about two dozen US geographic areas. Categorization into cohorts depended on clinical history that participants reported. CDR3 length: 17 amino acids. CDR1 and CDR2 from the germline V gene are MNHNS and SASEGT. Trimming removed 0 bases from V and 4 bases from J, with 18 bases in between. The chain is built from TRBV6-1 and TRBJ2-5, with a possible D match to TRBD1 (7 bases). The sequence came from a woman between 35 and 50 years old with acute COVID-19. Sequences were obtained from PBMCs or T cells enriched from blood (not recorded which). DNA for the CDR3: TGTGCCAGCAGTGAAGCGCTAGGAGGGGGCGCGTTAGAGACCCAGTACTTC. It specifies CASSEALGGGALETQYF.